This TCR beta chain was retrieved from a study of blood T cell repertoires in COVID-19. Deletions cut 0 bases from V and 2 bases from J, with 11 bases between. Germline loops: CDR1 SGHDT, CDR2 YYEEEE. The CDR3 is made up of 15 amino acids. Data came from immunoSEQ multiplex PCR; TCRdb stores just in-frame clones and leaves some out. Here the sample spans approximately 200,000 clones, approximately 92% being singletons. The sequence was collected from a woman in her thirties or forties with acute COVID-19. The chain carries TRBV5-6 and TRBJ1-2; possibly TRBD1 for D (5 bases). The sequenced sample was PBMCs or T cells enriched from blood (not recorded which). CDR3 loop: CASSLVGRGNYGYTF. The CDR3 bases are TGTGCCAGCAGCTTGGTGGGAAGGGGCAACTATGGCTACACCTTC.